The 14 T cell receptor beta chains given below trace back to one sample, sequenced in a study of T cells after somatic rescue of genetic block (dated by TCRdb to the early 2020s). The method was the immunoSEQ multiplex PCR assay. TCRdb holds this immuneACCESS table with in-frame rearrangements only. Some clones are missing; in checked studies, unresolved V genes explain under half, and the rest has no known cause. Recorded for this sample are 88,000 or so clones; 85% to 90% of them occurred a single time. The ten most abundant clones make up roughly 1.5% of the sample. The sample was peripheral blood mononuclear cells (PBMCs). These receptors all come from a woman between 18 and 29 years old.

The J gene is TRBJ2-3, the V gene TRBV5-1; 9 bases agree with TRBD2. J lost 6 bases, V lost 4 bases, and 6 bases had no gene match. The CDR3 runs to 14 residues. Germline CDR1 SGHRS, CDR2 YFSETQ. CDR3 amino acids: CASSPGLAIDTQYF. In DNA, the CDR3 is TGCGCCAGCAGCCCGGGACTAGCTATCGATACGCAGTATTTT.

The J gene is TRBJ2-7, the V gene TRBV28; the D gene is possibly TRBD2 (5 bases). Per germline, CDR1 MDHEN and CDR2 SYDVKM. The CDR3 sequence is 14 residues long. The V and J ends lost 2 bases and 2 bases respectively, with 10 bases between them. DNA for the CDR3: TGTGCCAGCAGTTTAGGGCGGGTGGCCTACGAGCAGTACTTC. Its protein is CASSLGRVAYEQYF. The entire variable domain, with the rest obtained from reference TRBV28 and TRBJ2-7, is as follows: DVKVTQSSRYLVKRTGEKVFLECVQDMDHENMFWYRQDPGLGLRLIYFSYDVKMKEKGDIPEGYSVSREKKERFSLILESASTNQTSMYLCASSLGRVAYEQYFGPGTRLTVT.

V is TRBV9 and J is TRBJ1-1; 10 bases line up with TRBD1. The germline V gene encodes CDR1 SGDLS and CDR2 YYNGEE. The trim removed 4 bases at V and 5 bases at J, leaving 8 bases unmatched. The CDR3 totals 15 residues. CDR3 nucleotide sequence: TGTGCCAGCAGCCAGACAGGGGGCGCGGGGACTGAAGCTTTCTTT. Translation gives CASSQTGGAGTEAFF. Full variable domain (missing parts from reference TRBV9 and TRBJ1-1): DSGVTQTPKHLITATGQRVTLRCSPRSGDLSVYWYQQSLDQGLQFLIQYYNGEERAKGNILERFSAQQFPDLHSELNLSSLELGDSALYFCASSQTGGAGTEAFFGQGTRLTVV.

J is TRBJ2-4 and V is TRBV6-5; D gene uncertain. The V end lost 6 bases, the J end lost 7 bases, and 16 bases lay between the germline ends. Germline assignment: CDR1 MNHEY and CDR2 SVGAGI. The CDR3 extends over 14 amino acids. The CDR3 here is CASSPAWGGNIQYF. The CDR3 nucleotides read TGTGCCAGCAGCCCCGCCTGGGGTGGGAACATTCAGTACTTC.

The CDR3, as DNA: TGTGCCAGCAGCGCCGGAGGGTCCCCCTACGAGCAGTACTTC. Translated: CASSAGGSPYEQYF. The rearrangement joins TRBV9 to TRBJ2-7; D possibly corresponds to TRBD2 (6 bases). Germline loops: CDR1 SGDLS, CDR2 YYNGEE. The CDR3 has 14 amino acids. V lost 3 bases to trimming and J lost 2 bases, with 12 bases between them.

V and J are TRBV6-4 and TRBJ2-1; D is ambiguous. V lost 3 bases and J lost 4, with 7 bases in between. Germline CDR1 reads MRHNA; CDR2 reads SNTAGT. The length of the CDR3 is 13 residues. Here the CDR3 reads CASSERLYNEQFF. In DNA, the CDR3 is TGTGCCAGCAGTGAACGGCTTTACAATGAGCAGTTCTTC.

The chain couples TRBV5-6 to TRBJ2-1; 10 bases are a match to TRBD1. V lost 0 bases to trimming and J lost 4 bases; unmatched junction nucleotides: 4. CDR3 size: 16 residues. The V gene's germline CDR1 is SGHDT and CDR2 YYEEEE. The CDR3 region is CASSLGPGQGYNEQFF. As DNA, the CDR3 is TGTGCCAGCAGCTTGGGGCCGGGACAGGGGTACAATGAGCAGTTCTTC.

This clone was seen a few times. The rearrangement links TRBV20-1 to TRBJ1-1, with D perhaps TRBD1 (5 bases). Germline assignment: CDR1 DFQATT and CDR2 SNEGSKA (reference sequence). The CDR3 runs to 11 residues. V was cut by 6 bases and J by 2 bases, with 7 bases left in between. The CDR3 loop reads CSAGDNTEAFF. Here the CDR3 DNA reads TGCAGTGCGGGGGATAACACTGAAGCTTTCTTT.

The rearrangement uses TRBV25-1 and TRBJ2-1, with D unresolved. Looked up from germline, CDR1 is MGHDK and CDR2 is SYGVNS. The CDR3 has 13 residues. V shed 6 bases and J shed 6 bases, with 12 bases lying between them. This chain's CDR3 is CASRPFGANEQFF. As DNA, the CDR3 is TGTGCCAGCAGACCCTTTGGTGCCAATGAGCAGTTCTTC.

The gene calls are TRBV10-3 and TRBJ2-3, with TRBD2 matching over 10 bases. The CDR3 is 15 residues long. The V gene's germline CDR1 is ENHRY and CDR2 SYGVKD. V lost 6 bases, J lost 3 bases, and 6 bases stayed unmatched. CDR3 sequence (DNA): TGTGCCATCAGCCCCGGACTAGCGGAGACAGATACGCAGTATTTT. Translated, it gives CAISPGLAETDTQYF.

The V call is TRBV6-1, the J call TRBJ1-1; no clear D gene. The CDR3 has 16 residues. Trimming took off 2 bases at V and 1 base at J, with 14 bases between the two ends. Germline V CDR1 and CDR2: MNHNS, SASEGT. The CDR3 DNA is TGTGCCAGCAGTGAATTTAACGTTGTCAGGAACACTGAAGCTTTCTTT. Protein sequence: CASSEFNVVRNTEAFF.

V gene TRBV6-5 combines with J gene TRBJ1-2, with TRBD1 matching over 9 bases. The V gene end was trimmed by 6 bases and the J gene end by 8 bases; junction bases not matched to a gene: 10. Germline CDR1 and CDR2: MNHEY and SVGAGI. There are 14 residues in the CDR3. CDR3 amino acids: CASRLPGQGSGYTF. The CDR3 DNA is TGTGCCAGCAGGCTCCCGGGACAGGGATCCGGCTACACCTTC.

The DNA for the CDR3 is TGTGCCAGCAGTCGGGGCTATGAAGCTTTCTTT. Protein product: CASSRGYEAFF. The J gene is TRBJ1-1, the V gene TRBV27, with D possibly matching TRBD1 (5 bases). The CDR3 is made up of 11 amino acids. V gave up 5 bases and J gave up 7 bases, with 8 bases separating them. Germline V lookup: CDR1 MNHEY, CDR2 SMNVEV (reference sequence).

The DNA of the CDR3 is TGTGCCAGCAGCTTGGGGCTGTCTAGCGGGAGGAACAATGAGCAGTTCTTC. Protein product: CASSLGLSSGRNNEQFF. This chain links TRBV5-8 with TRBJ2-1; 11 bases are shared with TRBD2. The V gene end was trimmed by 0 bases and the J gene end by 5 bases; junction bases not matched to a gene: 7. Per the germline V gene, CDR1 is SGHTS and CDR2 is YDEGEE. CDR3 length equals 17 residues.